Below, one T cell receptor beta chain is given with its context. The antigen is not known. The CDR3 extends over 16 amino acids. The germline gives CDR1 MGHRA, CDR2 YSYEKL. Trimming removed 4 bases from V and 2 bases from J; junction bases left unmatched: 5. The data are from a study of cytomegalovirus exposure and HLA in healthy donors. This PCR relied on a set of 60 Vbeta primers and 13 Jbeta primers. Profiled with immunoSEQ multiplex PCR; TCRdb holds only in-frame clones, not every one. The sample consists of approximately 160,000 clones, under 85% of them appearing once. Study conclusions and caveats: A later analysis reportedly identified an Asian-associated ancestry cluster as carrying fewer N-insertions than the roughly 700-donor mean.

The V gene is TRBV4-1, the J gene TRBJ2-7; 13 nucleotides line up with TRBD2. This TCR came from a woman aged 30 to 39 in good health and CMV-seronegative. The sample consisted of PBMCs. CDR3 DNA sequence: TGCGCCAGCAGCCTCAGACTAGCGGGAGGAACCTACGAGCAGTACTTC. Its protein product is CASSLRLAGGTYEQYF.